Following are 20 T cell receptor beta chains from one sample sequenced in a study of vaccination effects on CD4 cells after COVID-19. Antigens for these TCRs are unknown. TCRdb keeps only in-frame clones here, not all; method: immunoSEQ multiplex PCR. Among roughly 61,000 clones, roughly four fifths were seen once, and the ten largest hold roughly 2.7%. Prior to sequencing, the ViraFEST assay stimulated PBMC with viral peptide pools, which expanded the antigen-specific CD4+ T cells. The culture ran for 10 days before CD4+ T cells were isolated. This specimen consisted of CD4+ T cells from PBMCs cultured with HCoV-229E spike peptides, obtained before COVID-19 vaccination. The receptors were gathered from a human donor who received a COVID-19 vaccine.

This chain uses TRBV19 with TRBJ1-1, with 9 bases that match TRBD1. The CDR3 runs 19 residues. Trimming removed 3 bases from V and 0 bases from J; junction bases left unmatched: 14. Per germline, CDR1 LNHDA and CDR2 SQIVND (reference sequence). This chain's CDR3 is CASSMVKTGTGPMNTEAFF. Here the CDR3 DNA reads TGTGCCAGTAGTATGGTTAAGACCGGGACAGGGCCCATGAACACTGAAGCTTTCTTT.

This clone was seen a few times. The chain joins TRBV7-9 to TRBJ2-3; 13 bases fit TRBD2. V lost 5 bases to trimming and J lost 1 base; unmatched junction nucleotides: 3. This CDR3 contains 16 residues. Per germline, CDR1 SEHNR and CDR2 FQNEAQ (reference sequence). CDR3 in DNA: TGTGCCAGCAGCCAAGGACTAGCGGGGGGCACAGATACGCAGTATTTT. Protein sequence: CASSQGLAGGTDTQYF.

The CDR3 bases are TGTGCCAGCAGTGAAAGCCCACCCGGCACAGATACGCAGTATTTT. Translation: CASSESPPGTDTQYF. The V and J genes are TRBV2 and TRBJ2-3, with D unclear. Looked up from germline, CDR1 is SNHLY and CDR2 is FYNNEI. The CDR3 has 15 residues. Trimming shortened V by 2 bases and J by 1 base, and 10 bases separated the two germline ends.

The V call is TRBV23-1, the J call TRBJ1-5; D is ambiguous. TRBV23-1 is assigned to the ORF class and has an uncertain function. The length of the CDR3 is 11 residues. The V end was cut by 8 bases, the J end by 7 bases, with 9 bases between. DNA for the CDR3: TGCGCCAGCTATCAGATGCAGCCCCAGCATTTT. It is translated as CASYQMQPQHF.

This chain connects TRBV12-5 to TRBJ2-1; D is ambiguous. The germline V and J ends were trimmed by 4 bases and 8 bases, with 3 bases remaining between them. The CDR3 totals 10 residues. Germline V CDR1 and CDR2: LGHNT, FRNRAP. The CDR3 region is CASGSDEQFF. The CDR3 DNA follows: TGTGCTAGTGGTTCGGATGAGCAGTTCTTC.

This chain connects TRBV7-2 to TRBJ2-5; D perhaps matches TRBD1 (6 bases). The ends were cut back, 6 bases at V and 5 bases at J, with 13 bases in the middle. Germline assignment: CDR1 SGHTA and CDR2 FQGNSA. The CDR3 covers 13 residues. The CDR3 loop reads CASRIQGGETQYF. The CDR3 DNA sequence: TGTGCCAGCAGGATACAGGGCGGGGAGACCCAGTACTTC.

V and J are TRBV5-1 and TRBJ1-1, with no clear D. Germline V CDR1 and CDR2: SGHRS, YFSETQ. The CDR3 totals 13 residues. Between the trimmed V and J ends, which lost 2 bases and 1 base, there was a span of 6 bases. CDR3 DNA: TGCGCCAGCAGCTTCGAAGGGAACACTGAAGCTTTCTTT. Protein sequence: CASSFEGNTEAFF. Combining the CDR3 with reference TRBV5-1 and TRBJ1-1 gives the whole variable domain KAGVTQTPRYLIKTRGQQVTLSCSPISGHRSVSWYQQTPGQGLQFLFEYFSETQRNKGNFPGRFSGRQFSNSRSEMNVSTLELGDSALYLCASSFEGNTEAFFGQGTRLTVV.

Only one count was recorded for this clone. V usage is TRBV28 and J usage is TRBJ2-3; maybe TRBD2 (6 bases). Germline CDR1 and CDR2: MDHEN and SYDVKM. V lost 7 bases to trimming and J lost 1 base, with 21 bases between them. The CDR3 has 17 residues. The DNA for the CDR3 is TGTGCCAGCACCCTCCTCGGGACCGCGGGACGCACAGATACGCAGTATTTT. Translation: CASTLLGTAGRTDTQYF.

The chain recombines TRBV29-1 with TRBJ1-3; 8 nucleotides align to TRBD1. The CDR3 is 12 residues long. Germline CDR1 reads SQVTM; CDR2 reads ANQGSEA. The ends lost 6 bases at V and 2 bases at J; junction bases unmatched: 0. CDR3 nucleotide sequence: TGCAGCGTCAGGGGGCCTGGAAACACCATATATTTT. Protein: CSVRGPGNTIYF.

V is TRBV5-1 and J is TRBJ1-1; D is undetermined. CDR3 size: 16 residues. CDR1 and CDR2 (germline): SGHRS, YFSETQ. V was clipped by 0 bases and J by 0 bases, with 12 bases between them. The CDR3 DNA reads TGCGCCAGCAGCTTGGTGGGAGGCCCGATGAACACTGAAGCTTTCTTT. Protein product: CASSLVGGPMNTEAFF.

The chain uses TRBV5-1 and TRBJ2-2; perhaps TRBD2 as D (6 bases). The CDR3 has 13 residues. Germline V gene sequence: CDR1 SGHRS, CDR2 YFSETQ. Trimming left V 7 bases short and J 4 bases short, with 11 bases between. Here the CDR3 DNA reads TGCGCCAGCTCGGAGGGCGGCACCGGGGAGCTGTTTTTT. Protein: CASSEGGTGELFF.

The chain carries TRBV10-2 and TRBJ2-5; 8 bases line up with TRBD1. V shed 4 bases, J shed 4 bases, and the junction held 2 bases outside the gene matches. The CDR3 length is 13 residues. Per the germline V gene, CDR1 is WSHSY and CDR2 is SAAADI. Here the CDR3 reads CASSGTGLETQYF. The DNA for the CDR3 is TGCGCCAGCAGTGGGACAGGGCTAGAGACCCAGTACTTC.

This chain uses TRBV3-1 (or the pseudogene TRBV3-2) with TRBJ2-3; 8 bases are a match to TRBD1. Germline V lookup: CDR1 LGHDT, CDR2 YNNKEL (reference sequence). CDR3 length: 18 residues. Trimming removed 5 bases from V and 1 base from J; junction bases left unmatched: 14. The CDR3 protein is CASSTRTGRGLGTDTQYF. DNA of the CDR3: TGTGCCAGCAGCACGCGGACAGGGCGTGGGTTGGGCACAGATACGCAGTATTTT.

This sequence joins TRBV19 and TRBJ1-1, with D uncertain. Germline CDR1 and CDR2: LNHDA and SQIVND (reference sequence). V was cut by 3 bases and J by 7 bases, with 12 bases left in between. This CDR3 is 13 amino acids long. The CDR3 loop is CASSILGGNEAFF. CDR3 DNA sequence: TGTGCCAGTAGTATCCTAGGAGGAAATGAAGCTTTCTTT.

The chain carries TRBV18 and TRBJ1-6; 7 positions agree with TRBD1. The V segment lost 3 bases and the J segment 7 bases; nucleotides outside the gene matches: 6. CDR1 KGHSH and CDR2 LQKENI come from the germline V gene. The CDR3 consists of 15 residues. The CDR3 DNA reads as TGTGCCAGCTCACCGTGGGACAGTGCCAATTCACCCCTCCACTTT. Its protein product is CASSPWDSANSPLHF.

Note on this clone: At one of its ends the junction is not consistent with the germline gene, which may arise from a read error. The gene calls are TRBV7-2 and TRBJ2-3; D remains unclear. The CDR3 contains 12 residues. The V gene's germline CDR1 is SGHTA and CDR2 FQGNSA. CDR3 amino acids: CASSFFTDTHYF. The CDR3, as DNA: TGTGCCAGCAGCTTCTTCACAGATACGCACTATTTT.

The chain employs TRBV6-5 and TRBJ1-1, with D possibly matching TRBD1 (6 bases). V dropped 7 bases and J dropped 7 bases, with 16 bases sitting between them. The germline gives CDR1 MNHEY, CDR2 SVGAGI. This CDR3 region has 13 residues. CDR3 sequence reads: CASKGGREVEAFF. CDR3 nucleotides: TGTGCCAGCAAAGGGGGGCGAGAAGTTGAAGCTTTCTTT.

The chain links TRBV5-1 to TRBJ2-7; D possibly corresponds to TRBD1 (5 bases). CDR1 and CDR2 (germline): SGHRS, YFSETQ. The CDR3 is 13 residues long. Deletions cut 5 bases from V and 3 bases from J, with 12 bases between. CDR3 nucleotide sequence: TGCGCCAGCAGAGATCGCCAGGGCTACGAGCAGTACGTC. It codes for CASRDRQGYEQYV.

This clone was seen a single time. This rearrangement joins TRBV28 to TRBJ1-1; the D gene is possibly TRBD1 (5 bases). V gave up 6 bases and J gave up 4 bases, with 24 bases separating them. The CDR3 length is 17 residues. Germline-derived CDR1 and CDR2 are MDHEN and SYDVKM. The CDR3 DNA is TGTGCCAGCAGCCCGACAGTGTATGTCCGGTGGGGCACTGAAGCTTTCTTT. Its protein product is CASSPTVYVRWGTEAFF.

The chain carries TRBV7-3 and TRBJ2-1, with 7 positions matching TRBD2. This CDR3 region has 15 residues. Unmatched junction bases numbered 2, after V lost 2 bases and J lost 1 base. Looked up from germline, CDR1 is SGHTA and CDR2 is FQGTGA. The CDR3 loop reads CASSLGRGSYNEQFF. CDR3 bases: TGTGCCAGCAGCTTAGGGCGGGGGTCCTACAATGAGCAGTTCTTC.